This TCR beta chain originates from a study of blood T cell repertoires in COVID-19. The repertoire was sequenced with immunoSEQ multiplex PCR; TCRdb's copy has only in-frame clones and lacks some. Among 60,000 to 85,000 clones listed, about 69% were seen once. V lost 8 bases and J 1 base, leaving 9 bases between the germline ends. The CDR3 has 13 amino acids. The TCR sequence derives from a man aged 65-85 years with acute or convalescent COVID-19. The V gene is TRBV12-3 or TRBV12-4, the J gene TRBJ1-3; D is uncertain. The sample consisted of peripheral blood. The CDR3 DNA sequence: TGTGCCAGCCCCCGGGGATCTGGAAACACCATATATTTT. Protein: CASPRGSGNTIYF.